This note documents a single T cell receptor (beta chain) sequence. The antigen is undetermined. This sample was taken from a study of early stage breast cancer tumors. Study information: Invasive lobular carcinomas made up about 30% of the 12 ER+/PR+/HER2- tumors.

Sequencing was performed with immunoSEQ multiplex PCR; in TCRdb, only in-frame clones are kept and a portion is missing. The sample shows approximately 6,400 clones, about three quarters of them seen only once. The CDR3 contains 18 residues. Germline CDR1 SGHNT, CDR2 YENEEA. V dropped 1 base and J dropped 1; count of bases not matched to a gene: 7. Overall study findings and caveats: Enriched TCRB sequences shared across patients were mostly commonly generated sequences.

This chain connects TRBV11-3 to TRBJ2-5; 12 bases align to TRBD2. The sequenced sample consisted of normal breast tissue next to the tumor. The receptor's source is a person aged 70 to 85 with breast cancer. Written as DNA, the CDR3 is TGTGCCAGCAGCTTAGGGCAGACTAGCGGGGGCTTCCAAGAGACCCAGTACTTC. Translating gives CASSLGQTSGGFQETQYF.